Following are 22 T cell receptor beta chains from one sample sequenced in a study of blood T cell repertoires in COVID-19. Sequencing was performed with immunoSEQ multiplex PCR; in TCRdb, only in-frame clones are kept and a portion is missing. The table has 400,000 or so clones, approximately 90% seen once. Sequencing was carried out using peripheral blood. Receptor source: a man aged 18 to 35 with COVID-19, enrolled during active disease.

The chain couples TRBV4-1 to TRBJ2-6; the match to TRBD2 covers 8 bases. The CDR3 covers 19 residues. Looked up from germline, CDR1 is MGHRA and CDR2 is YSYEKL. Losses at the gene ends were 0 bases for V and 0 bases for J; bases not matched to a gene: 7. The CDR3 sequence: CASSQDEAGALSGANVLTF. As DNA, the CDR3 is TGCGCCAGCAGCCAAGATGAAGCGGGGGCCCTCTCTGGGGCCAACGTCCTGACTTTC.

The rearrangement joins TRBV7-2 to TRBJ2-3; D remains ambiguous. The germline V gene encodes CDR1 SGHTA and CDR2 FQGNSA. The germline V and J ends were trimmed by 5 bases and 2 bases, with 17 bases remaining between them. The CDR3 is 16 amino acids. The CDR3 reads CASSPRRGEITDTQYF. For the CDR3, the DNA is TGTGCCAGCAGCCCAAGGCGCGGAGAAATCACAGATACGCAGTATTTT. Full variable domain (remainder filled in from reference TRBV7-2 and TRBJ2-3): GAGVSQSPSNKVTEKGKDVELRCDPISGHTALYWYRQSLGQGLEFLIYFQGNSAPDKSGLPSDRFSAERTGGSVSTLTIQRTQQEDSAVYLCASSPRRGEITDTQYFGPGTRLTVL.

This clone showed up just once. This chain joins TRBV27 and TRBJ2-3, with D maybe TRBD2 (5 bases). The V gene's germline CDR1 is MNHEY and CDR2 SMNVEV (reference sequence). The CDR3 runs to 11 residues. Trimming pared 7 bases from V and 5 bases from J, leaving 7 bases between. CDR3 loop: CASKGEDTQYF. DNA for the CDR3: TGTGCCAGCAAGGGAGAAGATACGCAGTATTTT.

This rearrangement joins TRBV7-9 to TRBJ1-1; the D is unclear. V lost 5 bases and J 3 bases, leaving 19 bases between the germline ends. The germline gives CDR1 SEHNR, CDR2 FQNEAQ (reference sequence). The CDR3 is made up of 16 amino acids. The CDR3 nucleotides are TGTGCCAGCAGCAACATCGGACGGTTCGGGGACACTGAAGCTTTCTTT. It codes for CASSNIGRFGDTEAFF.

The chain carries TRBV6-5 and TRBJ1-6, with 9 nucleotides matching TRBD1. This CDR3 region has 14 residues. Germline CDR1 MNHEY, CDR2 SVGAGI. The junction had 6 bases not matched to a gene; V was cut back by 8 bases and J by 7 bases. As DNA, the CDR3 is TGTGCCAGCGCTAGGGACAGGGAGAATTCACCCCTCCACTTT. It translates to CASARDRENSPLHF.

A single count supports this clone. The CDR3 coding sequence is TGTGCCAGTGTTGACAGGGGTGAGTCACCCCTCCACTTT. Its protein is CASVDRGESPLHF. The rearrangement links TRBV19 to TRBJ1-6, with 8 nucleotides matching TRBD1. Germline V gene data show CDR1 as LNHDA and CDR2 as SQIVND (reference sequence). V lost 8 bases, J lost 10 bases, and 7 bases stayed unmatched. The CDR3 runs to 13 residues.

The chain has TRBV3-1 (or the pseudogene TRBV3-2) and TRBJ2-7; 7 bases are a match to TRBD1. Germline V gene sequence: CDR1 LGHDT, CDR2 YNNKEL (reference sequence). Trimming cost V 3 bases and J 6 bases; bases outside gene matches: 5. The length of the CDR3 is 13 residues. CDR3 amino acids: CASSQTGLGEQYF. The CDR3 DNA follows: TGTGCCAGCAGCCAGACAGGGTTGGGCGAGCAGTACTTC.

The V call is TRBV9, the J call TRBJ2-1; D not resolved. This CDR3 is 15 amino acids long. With 4 bases removed from V and 0 bases from J, the gap between germline ends came to 11 bases. CDR1 is SGDLS, CDR2 YYNGEE, per germline. The DNA for the CDR3 is TGTGCCAGCAGCCCACGGGTTAACTCCTACAATGAGCAGTTCTTC. Translation gives CASSPRVNSYNEQFF.

The V and J genes are TRBV6-5 and TRBJ2-5; 11 nucleotides agree with TRBD2. Germline-derived CDR1 and CDR2 are MNHEY and SVGAGI. The CDR3 runs to 15 residues. The junction had 9 bases not matched to a gene; V was cut back by 4 bases and J by 8 bases. Here the CDR3 reads CASSSGTSGERTQYF. The DNA for the CDR3 is TGTGCCAGCAGTTCCGGGACTAGCGGTGAGAGAACCCAGTACTTC.

V usage is TRBV11-3 and J usage is TRBJ2-7; a weak D match, TRBD2 (7 bases). This CDR3 has 14 residues. CDR1 and CDR2 from the germline V gene are SGHNT and YENEEA. The V end lost 9 bases, the J end lost 1 base, and 16 bases lay between the germline ends. In DNA, the CDR3 is TGTGCCAGTTCAAGGGGGGGCAAATCCTACGAGCAGTACTTC. The encoded protein is CASSRGGKSYEQYF.

The V gene is TRBV29-1, the J gene TRBJ1-4; a weak D match, TRBD1 (5 bases). V was trimmed by 0 bases and J by 8 bases, leaving 16 bases between them. The CDR3 extends over 15 amino acids. The germline V gene encodes CDR1 SQVTM and CDR2 ANQGSEA. This CDR3 reads CSVEDMGLGYEKLFF. In DNA, the CDR3 is TGCAGCGTTGAAGATATGGGGCTCGGGTACGAAAAACTGTTTTTT. The full variable domain, completed using reference TRBV29-1 and TRBJ1-4, is SAVISQKPSRDICQRGTSLTIQCQVDSQVTMMFWYRQQPGQSLTLIATANQGSEATYESGFVIDKFPISRPNLTFSTLTVSNMSPEDSSIYLCSVEDMGLGYEKLFFGSGTQLSVL.

The rearrangement joins TRBV2 to TRBJ2-1; D call uncertain. This CDR3 spans 15 amino acids. V was clipped by 4 bases and J by 0 bases, with 10 bases between them. Germline V CDR1 and CDR2: SNHLY, FYNNEI. CDR3 region: CASSVGLSSYNEQFF. The CDR3 DNA is TGTGCCAGCAGTGTGGGCCTCAGCTCCTACAATGAGCAGTTCTTC.

V gene TRBV2 combines with J gene TRBJ2-3; 8 nucleotides match TRBD2. V trimming: 6 bases; J trimming: 4 bases; junction bases outside the gene matches: 6. Germline CDR1 SNHLY, CDR2 FYNNEI. CDR3 length: 14 amino acids. In nucleotides, the CDR3 is TGTGCCAGCAGGCGGGAGGAGGGCTCAGATACGCAGTATTTT. Translating gives CASRREEGSDTQYF.

The V gene is TRBV9, the J gene TRBJ1-2; TRBD1 matches 7 bases. Germline CDR1 is SGDLS and CDR2 is YYNGEE. This CDR3 has 15 residues. V trimming: 3 bases; J trimming: 2 bases; junction bases outside the gene matches: 7. DNA of the CDR3: TGTGCCAGCAGCGGCACAGGGGCTCAAAACTATGGCTACACCTTC. Amino acid sequence: CASSGTGAQNYGYTF.

This clone appeared once. The chain couples TRBV21-1 to TRBJ2-7; the D call TRBD1 from the table was never checked on the DNA. TRBV21-1 is termed a pseudogene. The CDR3 is 15 residues long. CDR3 region: CASSKGVQGSYEQYF. CDR3 coding DNA: TGTGCCAGCAGCAAAGGGGTCCAGGGGTCCTACGAGCAGTACTTC.

This chain links TRBV18 with TRBJ2-1, with 12 nucleotides matching TRBD2. Per the germline V gene, CDR1 is KGHSH and CDR2 is LQKENI. The CDR3 loop spans 15 amino acids. V shed 3 bases and J 5 bases; nucleotides not matched to a gene: 2. The CDR3 protein is CASSPWTSGNNEQFF. DNA of the CDR3: TGTGCCAGCTCACCCTGGACTAGCGGGAACAATGAGCAGTTCTTC. Supplemented by reference TRBV18 and TRBJ2-1, the full variable domain reads NAGVMQNPRHLVRRRGQEARLRCSPMKGHSHVYWYRQLPEEGLKFMVYLQKENIIDESGMPKERFSAEFPKEGPSILRIQQVVRGDSAAYFCASSPWTSGNNEQFFGPGTRLTVL.

The J gene is TRBJ2-7, the V gene TRBV2; 8 bases fit TRBD2. The CDR3 extends over 14 amino acids. J gave up 0 bases and V 8 bases, and 6 bases lay outside the gene matches. Per the germline V gene, CDR1 is SNHLY and CDR2 is FYNNEI. The CDR3 region is CASRRGGPSYEQYF. In nucleotides, the CDR3 is TGTGCCAGCCGTCGGGGGGGTCCCTCCTACGAGCAGTACTTC.

The V and J genes are TRBV5-4 and TRBJ2-7; the D is unclear. This CDR3 is built from 13 residues. The V gene lost 4 bases and the J gene lost 5 bases, with 13 bases spanning the gap. The germline V gene has CDR1 SGHNT and CDR2 YYREEE (reference sequence). CDR3 amino acids: CASSPYSRNEQYF. The CDR3 region has the DNA TGTGCCAGCAGCCCGTATTCTAGAAACGAGCAGTACTTC.

Written as DNA, the CDR3 is TGTGCCAGCAGCTTGGCCCAGCGGGGACCCTACGAGCAGTACTTC. Its translation is CASSLAQRGPYEQYF. The chain is built from TRBV3-1 (or the pseudogene TRBV3-2) and TRBJ2-7; 7 nucleotides match TRBD2. Germline CDR1 is LGHDT and CDR2 is YNNKEL (reference sequence). V was pared by 5 bases and J by 2 bases, with 9 bases of the junction left unmatched. The CDR3 is 15 residues long.

The CDR3 spells CASSSRGVNTGELFF. The CDR3 DNA follows: TGTGCCAGCAGCTCGCGGGGGGTAAACACCGGGGAGCTGTTTTTT. The chain couples TRBV5-4 to TRBJ2-2; 8 bases agree with TRBD2. The CDR3 covers 15 residues. Losses at the gene ends were 3 bases for V and 2 bases for J; bases not matched to a gene: 3. The germline gives CDR1 SGHNT, CDR2 YYREEE (reference sequence). Full variable domain (remainder filled in from reference TRBV5-4 and TRBJ2-2): ETGVTQSPTHLIKTRGQQVTLRCSSQSGHNTVSWYQQALGQGPQFIFQYYREEENGRGNFPPRFSGLQFPNYSSELNVNALELDDSALYLCASSSRGVNTGELFFGEGSRLTVL.

The genes are TRBV18 and TRBJ1-2; maybe TRBD1 (5 bases). Trimming stripped 3 bases from V and 4 bases from J, with 12 bases between. The CDR3 is 14 amino acids. Germline V lookup: CDR1 KGHSH, CDR2 LQKENI. CDR3 loop: CASSPGQGFYGYTF. For the CDR3, the DNA is TGTGCCAGCTCACCTGGGCAGGGATTCTATGGCTACACCTTC.

The V and J genes are TRBV20-1 and TRBJ2-3; 9 nucleotides align to TRBD2. V lost 3 bases to trimming and J lost 4 bases; unmatched junction nucleotides: 8. Looked up from germline, CDR1 is DFQATT and CDR2 is SNEGSKA (reference sequence). The CDR3 length is 15 residues. The CDR3 coding sequence is TGCAGTGCTAGTCAGGCTAGCGGGGTTTCAGATACGCAGTATTTT. It yields the protein CSASQASGVSDTQYF.